This T cell receptor (beta chain) was captured by sequencing in a study of blood T cell repertoires in COVID-19. Study-wide background: Spain, Italy and the United States supplied samples that represented acute and convalescent COVID-19.

Seattle's cohort entered during active infection and was followed longitudinally. Libraries were prepared by immunoSEQ multiplex PCR; TCRdb keeps only in-frame clonotypes and omits some of them. The sample holds some 370,000 clones, 87% seen once. Source material: peripheral blood. This sequence originates from a woman aged 25 to 39 with COVID-19, enrolled during active disease.

Written as DNA, the CDR3 is TGTGCCAGCAGCCAAGATGAGGGGGCGGGACCCCACAATGAGCAGTTCTTC. It codes for CASSQDEGAGPHNEQFF. The J gene is TRBJ2-1, the V gene TRBV3-1 (or the pseudogene TRBV3-2); the D gene is possibly TRBD1 (7 bases). The CDR3 consists of 17 residues. Germline V gene lookup returns CDR1 LGHDT and CDR2 YNNKEL (reference sequence). Trimming stripped 0 bases from V and 5 bases from J, with 17 bases between.